The source of this T cell receptor (beta chain) is a study of neurological immune-mediated disorders. This clonotype was seen many times. Trimming removed 0 bases at V and 5 bases at J, with 8 bases between. The CDR3 loop spans 13 amino acids. Germline V gene sequence: CDR1 SGHRS, CDR2 YFSETQ. TCRdb recomputed calls from the 5' RACE reads with MiXCR, one row per CDR3 protein. This table holds about 80,000 distinct CDR3 sequences, 5% to 6% found once. The time point here: longitudinal time-point 2. This receptor was obtained from a woman aged 55-69 years with multiple sclerosis. This chain joins TRBV5-1 and TRBJ1-1; D gene uncertain. The specimen was PBMCs. The CDR3 coding sequence is TGCGCCAGCAGCTTGGGTGACGGGACTGAAGCTTTCTTT. This sequence encodes CASSLGDGTEAFF.